Below are 32 T cell receptor beta chains sequenced from a single sample in a study of vaccination effects on CD4 cells after COVID-19. For these TCRs, the target antigens are not known. Generated by immunoSEQ multiplex PCR, the TCRdb table keeps only in-frame clones and is missing some. The profile covers approximately 30,000 clones, with about 83% appearing a single time and 1.4% to 1.5% taken by the ten largest. In the ViraFEST assay, antigen-specific CD4+ clonotypes were identified by expansion after peptide-pool stimulation. Culture proceeded for 9 to 11 days, and CD4+ T cells were then isolated. Participants received two doses of either the BNT162b2 or mRNA-1273 vaccine. Sequencing used CD4+ T cells from PBMCs cultured with HCoV-NL63 spike peptides, obtained after COVID-19 vaccination. These receptors were taken from a human donor who received a COVID-19 vaccine. Some clones in this sample may be carry-over from other donors' samples.

CDR3 region: CASSLGAGSYEQYV. The DNA of the CDR3 is TGTGCCAGCTCACTAGGGGCAGGCTCCTACGAGCAGTACGTC. The V and J genes are TRBV18 and TRBJ2-7; maybe TRBD1 (5 bases). The ends were cut back, 4 bases at V and 0 bases at J, with 10 bases in the middle. Per the germline V gene, CDR1 is KGHSH and CDR2 is LQKENI. The CDR3 extends over 14 amino acids.

The genes are TRBV5-5 and TRBJ2-5, with 8 bases lining up with TRBD1. This CDR3 is 16 amino acids long. The V and J ends lost 2 bases and 2 bases, in that order; junction bases with no gene match: 8. Germline V gives CDR1 SGHKS, CDR2 YYEKEE (reference sequence). The CDR3 loop reads CASSFQQGVLQETQYF. DNA for the CDR3: TGTGCCAGCAGCTTCCAACAGGGGGTCCTGCAAGAGACCCAGTACTTC.

This chain joins TRBV24-1 and TRBJ1-4, with D possibly matching TRBD1 (6 bases). Germline V lookup: CDR1 KGHDR, CDR2 SFDVKD. Trimming cost V 3 bases and J 5 bases, with 15 bases left between them. The CDR3 sequence is 16 residues long. CDR3 in DNA: TGTGCCACCAGTGATGGGACACCAGATCTAAATGAAAAACTGTTTTTT. This codes for CATSDGTPDLNEKLFF.

In this sample, this clone turned up once. The chain links TRBV19 to TRBJ2-1; TRBD2 matches 10 bases. The CDR3 covers 15 residues. Unmatched junction bases numbered 9, after V lost 6 bases and J lost 7 bases. Germline CDR1 reads LNHDA; CDR2 reads SQIVND (reference sequence). The CDR3 loop is CASREWGTSENEQFF. The CDR3 DNA sequence: TGTGCCAGTAGGGAATGGGGGACTAGCGAGAATGAGCAGTTCTTC. Full variable domain (outside the CDR3, taken from reference TRBV19 and TRBJ2-1): DGGITQSPKYLFRKEGQNVTLSCEQNLNHDAMYWYRQDPGQGLRLIYYSQIVNDFQKGDIAEGYSVSREKKESFPLTVTSAQKNPTAFYLCASREWGTSENEQFFGPGTRLTVL.

This sequence joins TRBV6-5 and TRBJ1-5, with D uncertain. Germline V gives CDR1 MNHEY, CDR2 SVGAGI. The CDR3 consists of 13 residues. The germline V and J ends were trimmed by 0 bases and 3 bases, with 3 bases remaining between them. CDR3 residues: CASSYSNNQPQHF. CDR3 sequence (DNA): TGTGCCAGCAGTTACTCGAACAATCAGCCCCAGCATTTT.

V usage is TRBV10-1 and J usage is TRBJ2-1; TRBD1 matches at 9 bases. This CDR3 spans 15 amino acids. V was clipped by 4 bases and J by 4 bases; unmatched bases: 5. CDR1 and CDR2 from the germline V gene are WNHNN and SYGVQD (reference sequence). This chain's CDR3 is CASSAPGQGYNEQFF. CDR3 coding DNA: TGCGCCAGCAGTGCACCGGGACAGGGATACAATGAGCAGTTCTTC.

The rearrangement uses TRBV19 and TRBJ1-4; D gene unclear. This CDR3 region has 16 residues. CDR1 is LNHDA and CDR2 is SQIVND in the germline V gene (reference sequence). The V end was cut by 3 bases, the J end by 7 bases, with 18 bases between. As DNA, the CDR3 is TGTGCCAGTAGTATTGGGCAGCTTATAGCGACTGAAAAACTGTTTTTT. Translation: CASSIGQLIATEKLFF. Drawing the rest from reference TRBV19 and TRBJ1-4, the complete variable domain is DGGITQSPKYLFRKEGQNVTLSCEQNLNHDAMYWYRQDPGQGLRLIYYSQIVNDFQKGDIAEGYSVSREKKESFPLTVTSAQKNPTAFYLCASSIGQLIATEKLFFGSGTQLSVL.

The chain links TRBV5-1 to TRBJ2-5; the match to TRBD2 covers 7 bases. The CDR3 runs 15 residues. Per germline, CDR1 SGHRS and CDR2 YFSETQ. Trimming removed 4 bases from V and 0 bases from J; junction bases left unmatched: 6. CDR3 region: CASSPLGTNQETQYF. The CDR3 coding sequence is TGCGCCAGCAGCCCGCTGGGGACTAACCAAGAGACCCAGTACTTC.

The chain couples TRBV5-4 to TRBJ2-3; 7 bases are a match to TRBD2. This CDR3 has 15 amino acids. J lost 6 bases, V lost 4 bases, and 11 bases had no gene match. Germline V gene sequence: CDR1 SGHNT, CDR2 YYREEE (reference sequence). The CDR3 sequence is CASSPHTSVSDTQYF. The CDR3 region has the DNA TGTGCCAGCAGCCCGCACACTAGCGTTTCTGATACGCAGTATTTT.

The chain couples TRBV2 to TRBJ1-5, with 8 bases that match TRBD1. This CDR3 has 16 residues. Looked up from germline, CDR1 is SNHLY and CDR2 is FYNNEI. Trimming at V came to 6 bases and at J to 2 bases, leaving 9 bases not matched to a gene. The CDR3 sequence is CASREHVTGGNQPQHF. DNA for the CDR3: TGTGCCAGCAGAGAACACGTGACAGGGGGCAATCAGCCCCAGCATTTT.

The V call is TRBV19, the J call TRBJ1-2; 7 nucleotides line up with TRBD1. J gave up 4 bases and V 4 bases, and 9 bases lay outside the gene matches. This CDR3 region has 15 residues. Germline CDR1 LNHDA, CDR2 SQIVND (reference sequence). The CDR3 here is CASSTLGQGGYGYTF. The CDR3 DNA reads TGTGCCAGTAGTACCCTCGGTCAGGGGGGCTATGGCTACACCTTC.

The chain recombines TRBV5-5 with TRBJ1-1; possible D gene TRBD1, 5 bases. The V gene's germline CDR1 is SGHKS and CDR2 YYEKEE (reference sequence). The CDR3 has 14 amino acids. Trimming shortened V by 3 bases and J by 1 base, and 10 bases separated the two germline ends. The CDR3 protein is CASSSGPTNTEAFF. In DNA form, the CDR3 reads TGTGCCAGCAGCTCGGGACCTACGAACACTGAAGCTTTCTTT.

V usage is TRBV14 and J usage is TRBJ1-1; D is unresolved. Germline values: CDR1 SGHDN, CDR2 FVKESK. CDR3 size: 12 residues. V lost 1 base and J 7 bases, leaving 7 bases between the germline ends. DNA of the CDR3: TGTGCCAGCAGCCAAGTGAACTTTGAAGCTTTCTTT. Amino acid sequence: CASSQVNFEAFF. The entire variable domain, with the rest obtained from reference TRBV14 and TRBJ1-1, is as follows: EAGVTQFPSHSVIEKGQTVTLRCDPISGHDNLYWYRRVMGKEIKFLLHFVKESKQDESGMPNNRFLAERTGGTYSTLKVQPAELEDSGVYFCASSQVNFEAFFGQGTRLTVV.

In nucleotides, the CDR3 is TGCGCCAGCAGCTCACTGGGACTAAACTCCTACAATGAGCAGTTCTTC. Its protein product is CASSSLGLNSYNEQFF. The genes are TRBV5-1 and TRBJ2-1, with 7 bases that match TRBD2. Trimming took 3 bases from V and 0 from J; bases not matched to a gene: 6. The CDR3 extends over 16 amino acids. Germline-derived CDR1 and CDR2 are SGHRS and YFSETQ.

This chain connects TRBV5-4 to TRBJ2-5; no reliable D call. Germline V gene sequence: CDR1 SGHNT, CDR2 YYREEE (reference sequence). This CDR3 has 13 residues. Trimming took 4 bases from V and 5 from J, leaving 12 bases between them. The chain's CDR3 is CASSPPGLETQYF. CDR3 sequence (DNA): TGTGCCAGCAGCCCTCCCGGGTTGGAGACCCAGTACTTC.

The V gene is TRBV27, the J gene TRBJ2-3; no clear D. V shed 3 bases and J shed 1 base, with 11 bases lying between them. The CDR3 sequence is 15 residues long. Germline V CDR1 and CDR2: MNHEY, SMNVEV (reference sequence). The CDR3 DNA follows: TGTGCCAGCAGTTTTTACAGAGCCCGCACAGATACGCAGTATTTT. This gives the protein CASSFYRARTDTQYF.

This clone has just one count. The rearrangement uses TRBV10-1 and TRBJ2-7, with D hard to call. CDR3 length: 15 amino acids. CDR1 WNHNN and CDR2 SYGVQD come from the germline V gene (reference sequence). The V gene lost 4 bases and the J gene lost 2 bases, with 15 bases spanning the gap. CDR3 coding DNA: TGCGCCAGCAGTGGTCCCGATGGCAAGGCCTACGAGCAGTACTTC. It is translated as CASSGPDGKAYEQYF.

The count of this clone is one. V is TRBV30 and J is TRBJ1-2, with D perhaps matching TRBD1 (6 bases). This CDR3 has 13 residues. Per the germline V gene, CDR1 is GTSNPN and CDR2 is SVGIG (reference sequence). Trimming took 2 bases from V and 6 from J, leaving 13 bases between them. Written as DNA, the CDR3 is TGTGCCTGGAGTCAGCAGGGGTTACATGGCTACACCTTC. Residues: CAWSQQGLHGYTF.

This clone was counted a single time. The V call is TRBV5-1, the J call TRBJ2-1; D perhaps matches TRBD1 (6 bases). V lost 0 bases and J lost 9, with 25 bases in between. The CDR3 contains 18 residues. The germline V gene has CDR1 SGHRS and CDR2 YFSETQ. DNA for the CDR3: TGCGCCAGCAGCTTGGATGGGGCTGGGAGAGGGGGAGTGAGTGAGCAGTTCTTC. The encoded protein is CASSLDGAGRGGVSEQFF. The complete variable domain, with remaining parts taken from reference TRBV5-1 and TRBJ2-1, reads KAGVTQTPRYLIKTRGQQVTLSCSPISGHRSVSWYQQTPGQGLQFLFEYFSETQRNKGNFPGRFSGRQFSNSRSEMNVSTLELGDSALYLCASSLDGAGRGGVSEQFFGPGTRLTVL.

This chain's CDR3 is CASSQGTAGRYGYTF. The CDR3 DNA follows: TGCGCCAGCAGCCAAGGAACGGCAGGGAGGTATGGCTACACCTTC. The rearrangement uses TRBV4-1 and TRBJ1-2; maybe TRBD1 (5 bases). The CDR3 contains 15 residues. Trimming took off 1 base at V and 5 bases at J, with 14 bases between the two ends. In germline, CDR1 is MGHRA, CDR2 YSYEKL.

The V gene is TRBV5-4, the J gene TRBJ2-2, with TRBD1 as a possible D gene (6 bases). Germline V gene data show CDR1 as SGHNT and CDR2 as YYREEE (reference sequence). This CDR3 comprises 16 residues. V was pared by 4 bases and J by 1 base, with 14 bases between. The CDR3 reads CASSPLTGRNTGELFF. CDR3 coding DNA: TGTGCCAGCAGCCCATTGACAGGACGGAACACCGGGGAGCTGTTTTTT.

The chain is built from TRBV5-6 and TRBJ1-3; no clear D gene. The CDR3 extends over 12 amino acids. V dropped 2 bases and J dropped 4 bases, with 4 bases sitting between them. Germline V gene sequence: CDR1 SGHDT, CDR2 YYEEEE. The DNA for the CDR3 is TGTGCCAGCAGCTTAAGCGGAAACACCATATATTTT. Translated: CASSLSGNTIYF.

The V call is TRBV5-1, the J call TRBJ1-2; 8 positions agree with TRBD1. Germline V gene lookup returns CDR1 SGHRS and CDR2 YFSETQ. Losses at the gene ends were 4 bases for V and 8 bases for J; bases not matched to a gene: 13. The CDR3 extends over 15 amino acids. CDR3 region: CASSPQMTGAGGYTF. The CDR3 coding sequence is TGCGCCAGCAGCCCTCAGATGACAGGGGCTGGGGGCTACACCTTC.

A single count supports this clone. The chain is built from TRBV7-3 and TRBJ1-1; TRBD1 is a possible D gene (5 bases). In germline, CDR1 is SGHTA, CDR2 FQGTGA. V lost 3 bases and J lost 2, with 10 bases in between. The CDR3 is 14 residues long. Written as DNA, the CDR3 is TGTGCCAGCAGCTTTCAGGGTATCAACACTGAAGCTTTCTTT. This sequence encodes CASSFQGINTEAFF.

The chain is built from TRBV6-5 and TRBJ1-1; TRBD1 matches 8 bases. The CDR3 runs to 13 residues. With V trimmed by 2 bases and J by 11 bases, 7 bases remained unmatched. Germline V CDR1 and CDR2: MNHEY, SVGAGI. DNA of the CDR3: TGTGCCAGCAGTTACGACACGACAGGGGCCGCTTTCTTT. Translating gives CASSYDTTGAAFF.

The J gene is TRBJ2-7, the V gene TRBV2; D possibly corresponds to TRBD1 (5 bases). The CDR3 has 14 amino acids. Trimming took off 1 base at V and 4 bases at J, with 11 bases between the two ends. The germline V gene encodes CDR1 SNHLY and CDR2 FYNNEI. In nucleotides, the CDR3 is TGTGCCAGCAGTGAAGGTAGGCAGGGTTACGAGCAGTACGTC. Translation: CASSEGRQGYEQYV.

The J gene is TRBJ1-2, the V gene TRBV6-6; D not certain. Between the trimmed V and J ends, which lost 9 bases and 4 bases, there was a span of 15 bases. This CDR3 contains 13 residues. Germline CDR1 reads MNHNY; CDR2 reads SVGAGI (reference sequence). The chain's CDR3 is CASETTGLYGYTF. The CDR3 DNA reads TGTGCCAGTGAGACTACCGGACTCTATGGCTACACCTTC.

The chain employs TRBV24-1 and TRBJ2-5; 8 bases fit TRBD2. The CDR3 is 18 residues long. In germline, CDR1 is KGHDR, CDR2 SFDVKD. V trimming: 7 bases; J trimming: 1 base; junction bases outside the gene matches: 16. Written as DNA, the CDR3 is TGTGCCACCAGCGATCGCCTACCGGGTAGCGGGATCCAAGAGACCCAGTACTTC. Amino acids: CATSDRLPGSGIQETQYF.

CDR3 in DNA: TGTGCCAGCAGCCAAGCGGGGCCATCACGAGATACGCAGTATTTT. Amino acid sequence: CASSQAGPSRDTQYF. This chain connects TRBV4-2 to TRBJ2-3, with D perhaps assigned TRBD1 or TRBD2 (5 bases each). This CDR3 is 15 amino acids long. V was pared by 1 base and J by 5 bases, with 13 bases between. Germline CDR1 is LGHNA and CDR2 is YNFKEQ.

The V and J genes are TRBV28 and TRBJ2-7; TRBD1 agrees at 10 bases. Germline lookup yields CDR1 MDHEN and CDR2 SYDVKM. The CDR3 has 15 residues. Losses at the gene ends were 6 bases for V and 3 bases for J; bases not matched to a gene: 8. DNA of the CDR3: TGTGCCAGCAGGCCCGGGACAGGGGCAGACTACGAGCAGTACGTC. The encoded protein is CASRPGTGADYEQYV.

This clone was picked up a small number of times. The genes are TRBV7-9 and TRBJ2-3, with D possibly being TRBD1 or TRBD2 (5 bases each). The CDR3 extends over 17 amino acids. CDR1 is SEHNR, CDR2 FQNEAQ, per germline (reference sequence). The V end lost 2 bases, the J end lost 5 bases, and 20 bases lay between the germline ends. CDR3 bases: TGTGCCAGCAGCTTAAGAGGAAGCGGCAGGGTGGGAGATACGCAGTATTTT. It specifies CASSLRGSGRVGDTQYF.

The chain carries TRBV11-3 and TRBJ2-1; D possibly corresponds to TRBD1 (6 bases). Germline CDR1 and CDR2: SGHNT and YENEEA. CDR3 length equals 13 residues. V was pared by 5 bases and J by 5 bases, with 10 bases between. CDR3 sequence: CASSLTGNNEQFF. CDR3 DNA sequence: TGTGCCAGCAGCCTAACAGGGAACAATGAGCAGTTCTTC.